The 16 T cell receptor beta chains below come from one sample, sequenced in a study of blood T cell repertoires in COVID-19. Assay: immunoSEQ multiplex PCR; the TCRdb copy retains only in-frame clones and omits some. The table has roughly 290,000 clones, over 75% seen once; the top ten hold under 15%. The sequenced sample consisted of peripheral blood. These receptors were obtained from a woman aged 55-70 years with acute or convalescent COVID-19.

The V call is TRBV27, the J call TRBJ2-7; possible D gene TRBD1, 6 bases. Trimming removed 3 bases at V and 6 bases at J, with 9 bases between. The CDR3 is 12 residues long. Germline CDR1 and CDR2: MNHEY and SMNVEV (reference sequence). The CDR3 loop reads CASSLGASEQYF. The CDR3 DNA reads TGTGCCAGCAGTTTGGGGGCTTCCGAGCAGTACTTC.

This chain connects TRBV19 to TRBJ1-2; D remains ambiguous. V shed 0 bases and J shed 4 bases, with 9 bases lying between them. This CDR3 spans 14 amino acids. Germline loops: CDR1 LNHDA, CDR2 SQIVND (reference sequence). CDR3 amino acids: CASSIDRSGYGYTF. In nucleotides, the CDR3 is TGTGCCAGTAGTATAGATCGGTCAGGCTATGGCTACACCTTC.

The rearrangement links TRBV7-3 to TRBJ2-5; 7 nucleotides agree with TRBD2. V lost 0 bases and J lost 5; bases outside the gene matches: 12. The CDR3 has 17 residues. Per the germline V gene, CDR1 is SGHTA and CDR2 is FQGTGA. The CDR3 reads CASSLTPPRGGKETQYF. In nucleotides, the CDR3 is TGTGCCAGCAGCTTAACCCCCCCCCGGGGAGGGAAGGAGACCCAGTACTTC.

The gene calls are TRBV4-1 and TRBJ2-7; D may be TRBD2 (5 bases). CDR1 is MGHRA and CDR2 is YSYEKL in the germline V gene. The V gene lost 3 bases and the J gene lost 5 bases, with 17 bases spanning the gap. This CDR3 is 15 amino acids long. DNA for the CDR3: TGCGCCAGCAGCCAGACTGGACTTTTGGGCAACGAGCAGTACTTC. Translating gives CASSQTGLLGNEQYF.

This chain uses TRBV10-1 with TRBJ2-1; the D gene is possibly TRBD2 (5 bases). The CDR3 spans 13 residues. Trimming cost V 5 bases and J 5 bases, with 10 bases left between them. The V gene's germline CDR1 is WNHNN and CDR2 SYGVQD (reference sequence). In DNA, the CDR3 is TGCGCCAGCAGTTCACAGACTAACAATGAGCAGTTCTTC. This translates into CASSSQTNNEQFF.

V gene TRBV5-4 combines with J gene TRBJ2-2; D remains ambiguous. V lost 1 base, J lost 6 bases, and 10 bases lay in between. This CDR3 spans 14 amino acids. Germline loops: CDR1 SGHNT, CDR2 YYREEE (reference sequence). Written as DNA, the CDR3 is TGTGCCAGCAGCTTGACTACCTCCCCCGGGGAGCTGTTTTTT. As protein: CASSLTTSPGELFF.

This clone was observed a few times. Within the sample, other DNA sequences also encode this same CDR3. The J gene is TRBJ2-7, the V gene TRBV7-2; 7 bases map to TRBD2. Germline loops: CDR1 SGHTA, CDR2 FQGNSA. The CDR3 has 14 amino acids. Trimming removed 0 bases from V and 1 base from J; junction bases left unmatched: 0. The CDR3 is CASSLAGGSYEQYF. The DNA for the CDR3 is TGTGCCAGCAGCTTAGCGGGAGGGTCCTACGAGCAGTACTTC.

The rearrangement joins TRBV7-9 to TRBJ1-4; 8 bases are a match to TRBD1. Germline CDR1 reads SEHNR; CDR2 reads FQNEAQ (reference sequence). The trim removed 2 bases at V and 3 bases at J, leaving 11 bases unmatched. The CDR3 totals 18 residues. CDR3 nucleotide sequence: TGTGCCAGCAGCTTATGGCCCGTTGGGACAGGACCTAATGAAAAACTGTTTTTT. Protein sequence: CASSLWPVGTGPNEKLFF.

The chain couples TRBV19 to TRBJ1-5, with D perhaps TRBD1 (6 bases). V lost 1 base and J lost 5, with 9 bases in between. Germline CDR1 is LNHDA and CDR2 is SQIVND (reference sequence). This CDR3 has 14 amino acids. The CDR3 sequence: CASSIVGGYQPQHF. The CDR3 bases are TGTGCCAGTAGTATAGTAGGGGGTTATCAGCCCCAGCATTTT.

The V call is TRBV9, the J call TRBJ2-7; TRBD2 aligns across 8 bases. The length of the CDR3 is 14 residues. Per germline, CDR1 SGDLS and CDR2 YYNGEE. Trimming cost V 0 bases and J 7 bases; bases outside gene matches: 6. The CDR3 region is CASSVDPGGREQYF. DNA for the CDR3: TGTGCCAGCAGCGTAGATCCGGGGGGGCGGGAGCAGTACTTC.

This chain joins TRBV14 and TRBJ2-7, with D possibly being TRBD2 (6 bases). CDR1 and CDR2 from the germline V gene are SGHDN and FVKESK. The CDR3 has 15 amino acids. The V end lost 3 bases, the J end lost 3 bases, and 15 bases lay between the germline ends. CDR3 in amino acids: CASSHASSGLYEQYF. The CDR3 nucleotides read TGTGCCAGCAGCCATGCCTCGAGCGGGCTCTACGAGCAGTACTTC.

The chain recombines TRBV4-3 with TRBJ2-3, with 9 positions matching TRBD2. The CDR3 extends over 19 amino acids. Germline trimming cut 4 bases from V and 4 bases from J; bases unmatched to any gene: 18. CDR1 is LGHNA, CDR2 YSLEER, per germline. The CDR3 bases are TGCGCCAGCAGCCTTACCCAGGGTACCCTCCAGCGGGAGGCAGATACGCAGTATTTT. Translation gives CASSLTQGTLQREADTQYF.

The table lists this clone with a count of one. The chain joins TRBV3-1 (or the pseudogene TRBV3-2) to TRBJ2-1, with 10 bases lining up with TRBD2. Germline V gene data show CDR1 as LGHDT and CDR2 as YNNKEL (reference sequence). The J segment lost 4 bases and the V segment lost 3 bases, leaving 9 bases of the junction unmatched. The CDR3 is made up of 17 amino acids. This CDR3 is CASSHLGLAEPYNEQFF. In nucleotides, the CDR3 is TGTGCCAGCAGCCACCTCGGACTAGCGGAGCCATACAATGAGCAGTTCTTC.

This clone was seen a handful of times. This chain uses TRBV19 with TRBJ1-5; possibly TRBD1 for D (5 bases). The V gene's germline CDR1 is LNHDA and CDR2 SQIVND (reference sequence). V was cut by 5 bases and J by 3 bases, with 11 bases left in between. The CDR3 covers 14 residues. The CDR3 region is CASSPRQYNQPQHF. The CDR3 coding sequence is TGTGCCAGTAGTCCCCGACAGTACAATCAGCCCCAGCATTTT.

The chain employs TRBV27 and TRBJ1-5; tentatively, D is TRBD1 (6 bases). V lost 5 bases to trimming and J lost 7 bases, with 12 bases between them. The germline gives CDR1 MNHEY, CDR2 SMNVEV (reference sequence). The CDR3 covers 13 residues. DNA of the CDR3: TGTGCCAGCAGTATCGGGACAAGCCAGCCCCAGCATTTT. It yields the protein CASSIGTSQPQHF.

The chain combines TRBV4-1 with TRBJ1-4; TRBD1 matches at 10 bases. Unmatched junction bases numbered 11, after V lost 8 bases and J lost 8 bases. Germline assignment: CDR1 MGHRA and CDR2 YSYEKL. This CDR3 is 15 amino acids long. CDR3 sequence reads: CASGRETGGFEKLFF. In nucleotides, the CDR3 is TGCGCCAGCGGCAGGGAGACAGGGGGCTTCGAAAAACTGTTTTTT.